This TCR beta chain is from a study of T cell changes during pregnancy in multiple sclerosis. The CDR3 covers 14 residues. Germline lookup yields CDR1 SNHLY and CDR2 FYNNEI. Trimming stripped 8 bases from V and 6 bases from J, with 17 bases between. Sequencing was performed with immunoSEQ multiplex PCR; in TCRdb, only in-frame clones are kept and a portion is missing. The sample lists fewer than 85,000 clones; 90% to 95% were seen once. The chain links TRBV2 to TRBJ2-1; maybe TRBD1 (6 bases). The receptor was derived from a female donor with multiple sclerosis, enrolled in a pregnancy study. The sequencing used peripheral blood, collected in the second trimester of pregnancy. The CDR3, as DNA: TGTGCCAGCCTCGAGCAGGGGCCCACCAATGAGCAGTTCTTC. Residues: CASLEQGPTNEQFF.